This T cell receptor (beta chain) was captured by sequencing in a study of blood T cell repertoires in COVID-19. Clones were read by immunoSEQ multiplex PCR, and TCRdb kept only the in-frame ones, dropping some. The repertoire holds around 260,000 clones, with 75% to 95% as singletons. This CDR3 is built from 16 residues. V lost 1 base to trimming and J lost 10 bases; unmatched junction nucleotides: 9. Germline lookup yields CDR1 LGHNA and CDR2 YSLEER. The rearrangement links TRBV4-3 to TRBJ1-6; 8 bases are shared with TRBD1. Material: PBMCs or T cells enriched from blood (not recorded which). This TCR was recovered from a woman in her 30s who had recovered from COVID-19. The CDR3 spells CASSQVHRGYGSPLHF. The CDR3 DNA reads TGCGCCAGCAGCCAAGTTCACAGGGGGTATGGGTCACCCCTCCACTTT.